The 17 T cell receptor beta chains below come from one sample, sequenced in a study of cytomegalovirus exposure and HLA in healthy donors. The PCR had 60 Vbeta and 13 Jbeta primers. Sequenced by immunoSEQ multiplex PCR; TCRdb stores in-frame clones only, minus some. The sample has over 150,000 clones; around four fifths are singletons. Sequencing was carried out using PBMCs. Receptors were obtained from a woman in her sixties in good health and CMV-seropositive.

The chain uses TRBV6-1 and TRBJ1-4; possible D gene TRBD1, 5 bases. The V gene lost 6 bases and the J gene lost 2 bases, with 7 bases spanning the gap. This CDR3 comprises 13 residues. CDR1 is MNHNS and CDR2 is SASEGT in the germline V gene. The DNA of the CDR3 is TGTGCCAGCAGGAGACAGACTAATGAAAAACTGTTTTTT. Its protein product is CASRRQTNEKLFF.

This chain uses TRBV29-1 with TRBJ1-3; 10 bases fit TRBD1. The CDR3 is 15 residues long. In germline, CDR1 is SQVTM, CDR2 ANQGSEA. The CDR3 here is CSGGDRGFSGNTIYF. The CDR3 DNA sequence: TGCAGTGGTGGGGACAGGGGATTCTCTGGAAACACCATATATTTT.

The CDR3: CASSQDYEQYF. CDR3 in DNA: TGCGCCAGCAGCCAGGATTACGAGCAGTACTTC. V and J are TRBV5-1 and TRBJ2-5; D call uncertain. The end of the DNA aligns better with TRBJ2-7, so the J call may be wrong. The CDR3 runs to 11 residues. The germline V gene has CDR1 SGHRS and CDR2 YFSETQ.

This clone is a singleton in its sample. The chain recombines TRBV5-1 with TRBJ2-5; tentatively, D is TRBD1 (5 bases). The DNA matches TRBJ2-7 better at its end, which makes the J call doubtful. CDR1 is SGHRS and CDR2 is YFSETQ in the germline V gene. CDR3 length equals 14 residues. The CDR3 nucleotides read TGCGCCAGCAGCGGAAGGGGCGGCTCCTACGAGCAGTACTTC. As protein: CASSGRGGSYEQYF.

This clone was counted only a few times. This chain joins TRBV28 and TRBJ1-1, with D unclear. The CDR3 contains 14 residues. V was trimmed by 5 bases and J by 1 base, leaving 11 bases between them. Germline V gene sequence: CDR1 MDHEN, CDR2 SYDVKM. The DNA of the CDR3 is TGTGCCAGCAGTCTAAGTCTCCCGAACACTGAAGCTTTCTTT. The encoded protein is CASSLSLPNTEAFF. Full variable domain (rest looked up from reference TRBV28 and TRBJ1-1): DVKVTQSSRYLVKRTGEKVFLECVQDMDHENMFWYRQDPGLGLRLIYFSYDVKMKEKGDIPEGYSVSREKKERFSLILESASTNQTSMYLCASSLSLPNTEAFFGQGTRLTVV.

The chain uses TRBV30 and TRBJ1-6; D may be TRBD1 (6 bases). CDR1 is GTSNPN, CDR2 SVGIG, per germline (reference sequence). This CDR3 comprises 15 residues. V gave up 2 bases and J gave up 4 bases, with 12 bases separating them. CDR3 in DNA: TGTGCCTGGAGTTTTTCGGACAGTTATAATTCACCCCTCCACTTT. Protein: CAWSFSDSYNSPLHF.

DNA of the CDR3: TGTGCCAGCAGCTTAGCGGGGTCCAGCGGGTACAATGAGCAGTTCTTC. Translation: CASSLAGSSGYNEQFF. The chain uses TRBV7-6 and TRBJ2-1; D is possibly TRBD2 (6 bases). The germline V gene has CDR1 SGHVS and CDR2 FNYEAQ. Trimming took off 0 bases at V and 4 bases at J, with 13 bases between the two ends. CDR3 length equals 16 residues.

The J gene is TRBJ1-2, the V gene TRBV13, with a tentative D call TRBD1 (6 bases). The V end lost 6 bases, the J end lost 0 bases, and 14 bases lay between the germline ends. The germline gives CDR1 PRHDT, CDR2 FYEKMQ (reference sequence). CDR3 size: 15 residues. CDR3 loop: CASRMAGDSNYGYTF. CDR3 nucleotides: TGTGCCAGCAGGATGGCAGGGGATTCTAACTATGGCTACACCTTC.

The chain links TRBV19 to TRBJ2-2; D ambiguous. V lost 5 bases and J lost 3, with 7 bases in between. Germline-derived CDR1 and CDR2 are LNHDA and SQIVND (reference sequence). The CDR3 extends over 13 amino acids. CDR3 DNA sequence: TGTGCCAGTAGTGCGCGGTACACCGGGGAGCTGTTTTTT. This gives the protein CASSARYTGELFF.

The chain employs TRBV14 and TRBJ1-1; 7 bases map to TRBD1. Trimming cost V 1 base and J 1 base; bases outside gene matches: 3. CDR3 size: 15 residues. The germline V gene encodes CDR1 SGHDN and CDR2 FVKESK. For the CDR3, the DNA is TGTGCCAGCAGCCAAGTCGGGGACAGGAACACTGAAGCTTTCTTT. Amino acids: CASSQVGDRNTEAFF.

As DNA, the CDR3 is TGTGCCAGCAGCCCAGACTGGAACACTGAAGCTTTCTTT. This sequence encodes CASSPDWNTEAFF. The rearrangement joins TRBV7-2 to TRBJ1-1; D is ambiguous. Trimming pared 5 bases from V and 1 base from J, leaving 8 bases between. CDR3 length: 13 residues. Germline V gene data show CDR1 as SGHTA and CDR2 as FQGNSA.

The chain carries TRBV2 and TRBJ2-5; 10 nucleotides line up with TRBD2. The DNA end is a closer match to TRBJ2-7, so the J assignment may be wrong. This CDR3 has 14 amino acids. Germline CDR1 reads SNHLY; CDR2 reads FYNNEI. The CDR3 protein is CASSVTSGISEQYF. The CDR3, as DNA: TGTGCCAGCAGTGTTACTAGCGGGATCTCCGAGCAGTACTTC.

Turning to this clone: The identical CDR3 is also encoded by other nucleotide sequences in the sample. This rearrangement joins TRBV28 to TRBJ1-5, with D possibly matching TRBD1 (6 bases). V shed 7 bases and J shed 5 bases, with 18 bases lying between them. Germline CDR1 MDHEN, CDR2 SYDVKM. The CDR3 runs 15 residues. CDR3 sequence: CASIFTGKRDQPQHF. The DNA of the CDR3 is TGTGCCAGCATCTTCACAGGGAAAAGAGATCAGCCCCAGCATTTT.

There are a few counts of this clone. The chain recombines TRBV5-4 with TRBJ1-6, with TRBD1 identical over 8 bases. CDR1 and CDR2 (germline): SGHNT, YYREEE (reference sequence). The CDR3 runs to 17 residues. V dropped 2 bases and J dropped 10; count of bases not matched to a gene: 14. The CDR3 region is CASSFGWTQGARSPLHF. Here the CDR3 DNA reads TGTGCCAGCAGCTTCGGGTGGACCCAGGGGGCCAGGTCACCCCTCCACTTT. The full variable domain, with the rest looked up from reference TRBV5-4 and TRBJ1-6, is ETGVTQSPTHLIKTRGQQVTLRCSSQSGHNTVSWYQQALGQGPQFIFQYYREEENGRGNFPPRFSGLQFPNYSSELNVNALELDDSALYLCASSFGWTQGARSPLHFGNGTRLTVT.

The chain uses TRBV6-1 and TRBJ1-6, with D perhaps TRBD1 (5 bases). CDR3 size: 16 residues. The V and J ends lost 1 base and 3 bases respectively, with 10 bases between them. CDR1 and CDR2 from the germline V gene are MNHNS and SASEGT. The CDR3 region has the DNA TGTGCCAGCAGTGAAGATCAGGGCTACTATAATTCACCCCTCCACTTT. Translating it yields CASSEDQGYYNSPLHF.

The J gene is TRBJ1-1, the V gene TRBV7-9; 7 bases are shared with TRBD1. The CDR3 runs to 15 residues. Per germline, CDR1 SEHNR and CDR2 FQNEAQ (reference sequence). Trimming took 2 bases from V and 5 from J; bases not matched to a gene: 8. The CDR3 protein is CASSLYGTESTEAFF. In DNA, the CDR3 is TGTGCCAGCAGCTTATACGGGACAGAAAGTACTGAAGCTTTCTTT.

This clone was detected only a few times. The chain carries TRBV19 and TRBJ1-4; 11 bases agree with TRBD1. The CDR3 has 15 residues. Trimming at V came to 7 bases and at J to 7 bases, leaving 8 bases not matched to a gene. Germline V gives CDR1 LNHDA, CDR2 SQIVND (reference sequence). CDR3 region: CASTLLGQGVEKLFF. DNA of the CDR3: TGTGCCAGTACCTTGCTGGGACAGGGGGTTGAAAAACTGTTTTTT.